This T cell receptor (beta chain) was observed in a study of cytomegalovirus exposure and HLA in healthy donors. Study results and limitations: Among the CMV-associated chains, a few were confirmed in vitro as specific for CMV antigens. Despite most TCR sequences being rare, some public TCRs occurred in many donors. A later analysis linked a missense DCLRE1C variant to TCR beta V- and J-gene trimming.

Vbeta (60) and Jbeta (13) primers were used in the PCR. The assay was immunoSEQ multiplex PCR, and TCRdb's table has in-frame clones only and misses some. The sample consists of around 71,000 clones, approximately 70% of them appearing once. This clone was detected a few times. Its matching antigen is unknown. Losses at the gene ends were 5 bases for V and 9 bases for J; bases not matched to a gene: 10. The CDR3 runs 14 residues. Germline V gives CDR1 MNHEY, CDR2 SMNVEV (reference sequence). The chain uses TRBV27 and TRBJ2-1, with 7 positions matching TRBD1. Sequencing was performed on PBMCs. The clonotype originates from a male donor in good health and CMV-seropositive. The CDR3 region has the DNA TGTGCCAGCAGTCCAAGAACAGGGGTGGTTGAGCAGTTCTTC. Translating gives CASSPRTGVVEQFF.